This T cell receptor beta chain originates from a study of blood T cell repertoires in COVID-19. Whole-study context: Acute and convalescent COVID-19 samples came from the United States, Italy and Spain. Sample material is recorded as cDNA or gDNA derived from T cells, B-cell-depleted T cells, or PBMCs.

Authors' methods: Estimation of nucleated cell counts was performed using reference gene primer amplification. TCRdb's copy holds only in-frame clones and misses some; the assay was immunoSEQ multiplex PCR. The V and J calls and clone size were taken over from that table, and D and trimming were inferred from the DNA. The sample lists about 190,000 clones, over 70% occurring once. Trimming left V 4 bases short and J 0 bases short, with 15 bases between. CDR1 SEHNR and CDR2 FQNEAQ come from the germline V gene (reference sequence). This CDR3 has 16 residues. What was sequenced was peripheral blood. The rearrangement joins TRBV7-9 to TRBJ1-1; perhaps TRBD1 as D (6 bases). This clonotype was sampled from a man in his fifties or sixties with active or convalescent COVID-19. The CDR3 DNA is TGTGCCAGCAGCTCGAACAGGGTTGAGGTGAACACTGAAGCTTTCTTT. The encoded protein is CASSSNRVEVNTEAFF.